This TCR beta chain comes out of a study of Tregs in tolerant kidney transplant recipients. Study results and caveats: Findings come from small patient numbers and require larger validation. Biological reproducibility was not directly addressed in this study.

Unstimulated regulatory T cells (CD4+CD25+CD127-), CD4+CD25- non-regulatory cells, CD4 and CD8 cells were FACS-sorted from thawed PBMCs. The table lists this clone with a count of one. Its specificity is not known. Here immunoSEQ multiplex PCR was the method, and the copy in TCRdb shows in-frame clones only, minus some. The sample lists some 90,000 clones; around nine tenths were seen once. The CDR3 extends over 15 amino acids. The ends were cut back, 1 base at V and 4 bases at J, with 14 bases in the middle. CDR1 and CDR2 from the germline V gene are SGDLS and YYNGEE. The TCR sequence derives from a human donor in good health. Sequencing input: CD8+ T cells from blood. The V call is TRBV9, the J call TRBJ2-5; D may be TRBD1 (5 bases). CDR3 sequence reads: CASSVIGDFAETQYF. The CDR3 region has the DNA TGTGCCAGCAGCGTAATAGGGGATTTTGCAGAGACCCAGTACTTC. Looking up the rest from reference TRBV9 and TRBJ2-5 gives the full variable domain: DSGVTQTPKHLITATGQRVTLRCSPRSGDLSVYWYQQSLDQGLQFLIQYYNGEERAKGNILERFSAQQFPDLHSELNLSSLELGDSALYFCASSVIGDFAETQYFGPGTRLLVL.